Listed below are T cell receptor beta chains from one sample, sequenced in a study of blood T cell repertoires in COVID-19. Clones were sequenced by immunoSEQ multiplex PCR, and TCRdb holds only the in-frame ones, with some missing. This sample carries about 280,000 clones, 80% to 90% of them seen once, and the ten largest clones take roughly 9.6%. What was sequenced was peripheral blood. These receptor sequences come from a woman in her 70s with acute or convalescent COVID-19. CDR3s include the opening cysteine and the closing phenylalanine or tryptophan. D genes are given only for firm matches. Not every row has a clone size; where given, it reads once, few, many or a size class.

>TRBD1|14|TRBV7-2|TRBJ1-2|.
CASSLGAGGYGYTF
>TRBD2|18|TRBV2|TRBJ2-2|.
CASSEAPSRTSPTGELFF
>.|16|TRBV14|TRBJ1-6|.
CASSQDGGVRNSPLHF
>.|12|TRBV19|TRBJ1-5|.
CASSTNSGPQHF
>.|14|TRBV18|TRBJ2-5|.
CASSRGQKRETQYF
>TRBD1|14|TRBV18|TRBJ1-5|.
CASSGQGDNQPQHF
>.|15|TRBV7-6|TRBJ1-3|once
CASSLVRWSGNTIYF
>.|14|TRBV2|TRBJ1-2|many
CASSEGRLQRGYTF
>TRBD2|15|TRBV11-2|TRBJ2-5|.
CASSLAGGRRETQYF
>TRBD1|15|TRBV28|TRBJ1-2|.
CASLRKAGGVAGYTF
>TRBD1|14|TRBV5-1|TRBJ2-1|.
CASSLDEGAREQFF
>.|11|TRBV20-1|TRBJ1-1|.
CSARDIKSSFF
>.|12|TRBV7-9|TRBJ1-1|.
CASSLEFGEAFF
>TRBD1|16|TRBV5-1|TRBJ2-6|.
CASSSGQAAGANVLTF
>.|14|TRBV7-8|TRBJ2-7|.
CASSRYGDRGEQYF
>TRBD2|14|TRBV15|TRBJ2-7|.
CATSNGGGGLEQYF
>TRBD2|14|TRBV12-5|TRBJ2-7|.
CASGQSIAGDEQYF
>.|14|TRBV5-1|TRBJ1-1|.
CASSPGYGHTEAFF
>TRBD1|15|TRBV7-8|TRBJ2-5|.
CASSQDRGLGETQYF
>TRBD1|14|TRBV7-9|TRBJ1-2|.
CASSSGQANYGYTF
>TRBD1|15|TRBV2|TRBJ1-5|.
CASSPPGTGDQPQHF
>.|13|TRBV11-1|TRBJ1-6|.
CASSLGADSPLHF
>.|14|TRBV10-2|TRBJ2-7|once
CASSETERLYEQYF
>TRBD1|16|TRBV14|TRBJ2-1|.
CASSRIGRRGYDEQFF
>TRBD2|16|TRBV5-1|TRBJ2-2|.
CASRGLAGRNTGELFF
>.|17|TRBV3-1/TRBV3-2|TRBJ2-3|.
CASSQDGTGVGTDTQYF
>.|14|TRBV6-5|TRBJ1-1|.
CASRPPGENTEAFF
>TRBD2|15|TRBV10-3|TRBJ2-5|.
CAISPGTSGEETQYF
>.|14|TRBV25-1|TRBJ1-1|.
CASSAPGGNTEAFF
>.|17|TRBV4-2|TRBJ1-1|.
CASSRRPPGLSDTEAFF
>.|12|TRBV2|TRBJ1-2|once
CASTDEGRGYTF
>.|13|TRBV14|TRBJ2-7|once
CASSPTAGREQYF
>.|14|TRBV7-9|TRBJ1-1|.
CASSLGTVNTEAFF
>TRBD1|14|TRBV14|TRBJ1-2|few
CASSQDLWQGADTF
>.|13|TRBV6-5|TRBJ2-5|.
CASGASDQETQYF
>.|13|TRBV15|TRBJ1-6|.
CATSRDRNSPLHF
>.|13|TRBV25-1|TRBJ1-5|.
CASSGSGGQPQHF
>.|14|TRBV4-1|TRBJ1-6|.
CASSQERAGSPLHF
>.|13|TRBV19|TRBJ1-5|.
CASSLANYQPQHF
>.|17|TRBV9|TRBJ1-5|.
CASSVGPGDYSNQPQHF
>TRBD2|13|TRBV3-1/TRBV3-2|TRBJ2-3|once
CASSQGSGGVQYF
>.|12|TRBV3-1/TRBV3-2|TRBJ1-2|.
CASRKGDYGYTF
>TRBD1|15|TRBV5-4|TRBJ2-1|.
CASSSGQVVAYEQFF
>TRBD1|16|TRBV9|TRBJ1-2|.
CASSVAGMDRGHGYTF
>.|15|TRBV18|TRBJ1-2|.
CASSPLPDGGYGYTF
>.|12|TRBV12-3/TRBV12-4|TRBJ2-7|.
CASSDSRPEQYF
>.|16|TRBV3-1/TRBV3-2|TRBJ2-1|few
CASSQARRSSYNEQFF
>.|18|TRBV4-1|TRBJ2-2|.
CASSRLLGGKANTGELFF
>.|14|TRBV28|TRBJ1-2|.
CASSWAGGNYGYTF
>TRBD1|14|TRBV11-2|TRBJ1-1|.
CASSYGQADTEAFF
>TRBD1|16|TRBV7-8|TRBJ2-3|.
CASSQTGTGQSDTQYF
>TRBD1|12|TRBV12-5|TRBJ1-1|.
CASGPIRDRAFF